The sequence of this T cell receptor beta chain was determined in a study of long-term antiretroviral therapy in people with HIV. General study results and limits: Control repertoires displayed wider CDR3 length ranges than the HIV repertoires. Diversity measured after ART increased yet remained under transplant donor controls.

Run at survey level, the immunoSEQ assay was version v3.0. Sequencing used immunoSEQ multiplex PCR; TCRdb keeps in-frame clones, though not all of them. The profile shows 20,000 to 25,000 clones, around 81% of them singletons. This CDR3 contains 13 residues. The germline V gene encodes CDR1 SGHRS and CDR2 YFSETQ. The V end was cut by 0 bases, the J end by 5 bases, with 6 bases between. Note on this clone: Its antigen is unidentified.

This sequence originates from a man aged 30 to 45 with HIV. Source: unsorted PBMCs, taken 1.5 years after starting antiretroviral therapy. The chain has TRBV5-1 and TRBJ2-1; D is undetermined. The CDR3 protein is CASSLDYNNEQFF. The CDR3 nucleotides are TGCGCCAGCAGCTTGGACTATAACAATGAGCAGTTCTTC.